This T cell receptor beta chain stems from a study of CD8 T cells in ankylosing spondylitis. The length of the CDR3 is 14 residues. The germline gives CDR1 MNHNS, CDR2 SASEGT. The junction had 9 bases not matched to a gene; V was cut back by 7 bases and J by 6 bases. There are many counts of this clonotype. Its specificity is unknown. The study, taken as a whole, reports: Seven to nine highly homologous variants made up a TCR beta motif that seemed to typify ankylosing spondylitis blood. Disease-linked clones displayed a CD8+ phenotype and appeared relatively rarely in peripheral blood.

A single record per CDR3 protein comes from TCRdb applying MiXCR to the 5' RACE reads. The table lists 250,000 to 350,000 distinct CDR3 sequences, around 19% of them singletons. This receptor was identified in a male donor with ankylosing spondylitis or in good health (not recorded which). Sequencing input: blood, either unsorted or a sorted T cell fraction (not recorded which). The J gene is TRBJ1-1, the V gene TRBV6-1, with 9 bases identical to TRBD1. The CDR3 nucleotides read TGTGCCAGCACCCTCAACAGGGGGCTGGCTGAAGCTTTCTTT. Translated: CASTLNRGLAEAFF.